This T cell receptor beta chain came from a study of siplizumab effects on memory and regulatory T cells. Notes on the study in general: Whether proliferating Tregs in siplizumab cultures suppress was not functionally confirmed.

Every sample had approximately 10^5 of its TCR templates assayed. Some clones are missing from TCRdb's copy, which holds only in-frame ones; the method was immunoSEQ multiplex PCR. The sample contains some 100,000 clones, 90% to 95% of which appear only once. This clone appeared once. The antigen is unknown. Germline CDR1 and CDR2: SEHNR and FQNEAQ (reference sequence). The CDR3 runs 14 residues. The V end was cut by 1 base, the J end by 1 base, with 4 bases between. V gene TRBV7-9 combines with J gene TRBJ2-2; D gene unclear. Material: Tregs sorted from blood. The receptor was isolated from a human donor in good health. The CDR3 nucleotides read TGTGCCAGCAGCTTAGAGGGGAACACCGGGGAGCTGTTTTTT. It specifies CASSLEGNTGELFF.